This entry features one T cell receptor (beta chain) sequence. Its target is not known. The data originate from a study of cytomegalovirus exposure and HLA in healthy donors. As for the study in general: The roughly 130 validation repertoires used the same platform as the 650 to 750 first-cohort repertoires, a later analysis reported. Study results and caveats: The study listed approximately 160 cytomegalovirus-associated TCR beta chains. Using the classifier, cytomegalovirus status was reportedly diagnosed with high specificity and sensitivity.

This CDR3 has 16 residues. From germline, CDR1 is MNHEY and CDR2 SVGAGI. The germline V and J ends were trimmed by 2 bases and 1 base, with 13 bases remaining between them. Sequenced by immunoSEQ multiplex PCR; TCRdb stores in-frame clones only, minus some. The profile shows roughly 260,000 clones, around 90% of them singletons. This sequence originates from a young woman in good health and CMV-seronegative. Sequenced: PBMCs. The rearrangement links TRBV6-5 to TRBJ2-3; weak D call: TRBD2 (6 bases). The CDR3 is CASSYTRLVGTDTQYF. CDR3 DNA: TGTGCCAGCAGTTACACAAGACTAGTCGGCACAGATACGCAGTATTTT.